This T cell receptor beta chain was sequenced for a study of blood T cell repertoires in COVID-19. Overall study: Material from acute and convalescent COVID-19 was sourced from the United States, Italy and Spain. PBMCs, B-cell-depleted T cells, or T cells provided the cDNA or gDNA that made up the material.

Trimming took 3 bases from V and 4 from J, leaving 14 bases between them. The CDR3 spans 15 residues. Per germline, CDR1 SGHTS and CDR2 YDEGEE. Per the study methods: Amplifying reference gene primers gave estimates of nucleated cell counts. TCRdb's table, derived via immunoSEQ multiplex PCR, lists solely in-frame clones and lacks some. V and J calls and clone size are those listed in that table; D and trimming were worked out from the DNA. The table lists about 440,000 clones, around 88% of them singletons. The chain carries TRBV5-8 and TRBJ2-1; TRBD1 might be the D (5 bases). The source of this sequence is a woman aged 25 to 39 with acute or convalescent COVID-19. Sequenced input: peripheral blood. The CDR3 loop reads CASSSSRGMYNEQFF. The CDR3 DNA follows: TGTGCCAGCAGCTCTTCAAGGGGAATGTACAATGAGCAGTTCTTC. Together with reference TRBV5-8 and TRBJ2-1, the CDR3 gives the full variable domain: EAGVTQSPTHLIKTRGQQATLRCSPISGHTSVYWYQQALGLGLQFLLWYDEGEERNRGNFPPRFSGRQFPNYSSELNVNALELEDSALYLCASSSSRGMYNEQFFGPGTRLTVL.